These 16 T cell receptor beta chains originate from one sample sequenced in a study of vaccination effects on CD4 cells after COVID-19. Clones were read by immunoSEQ multiplex PCR, and TCRdb kept only the in-frame ones, dropping some. The top ten clones hold more than 3.5% of a sample with around 40,000 clones, 68% of them seen once. With roughly 9 days of culture completed, CD4+ T cells were isolated. For these TCRs, the target antigens are not known. The sequences come from CD4+ T cells from PBMCs cultured without peptide, collected before COVID-19 vaccination. These receptors came from a human donor who received a COVID-19 vaccine.

The chain links TRBV30 to TRBJ1-4; D not resolved. Trimming left V 3 bases short and J 8 bases short, with 13 bases between. Germline lookup yields CDR1 GTSNPN and CDR2 SVGIG (reference sequence). This CDR3 comprises 13 residues. CDR3 amino acids: CAWSEGTDEKLFF. DNA of the CDR3: TGTGCCTGGAGCGAGGGCACAGACGAAAAACTGTTTTTT. The full variable domain, with the rest looked up from reference TRBV30 and TRBJ1-4, is SQTIHQWPATLVQPVGSPLSLECTVEGTSNPNLYWYRQAAGRGLQLLFYSVGIGQISSEVPQNLSASRPQDRQFILSSKKLLLSDSGFYLCAWSEGTDEKLFFGSGTQLSVL.

The chain employs TRBV5-6 and TRBJ2-1, with 11 positions matching TRBD2. This CDR3 comprises 15 residues. Germline V lookup: CDR1 SGHDT, CDR2 YYEEEE. Trimming removed 1 base from V and 3 bases from J; junction bases left unmatched: 0. The CDR3: CASSLLAGGYNEQFF. CDR3 nucleotide sequence: TGTGCCAGCAGCTTGCTAGCGGGAGGCTACAATGAGCAGTTCTTC.

V gene TRBV11-3 combines with J gene TRBJ1-1, with D tentatively TRBD1 (6 bases). V was pared by 5 bases and J by 7 bases, with 17 bases between. The CDR3 runs to 14 residues. Germline V lookup: CDR1 SGHNT, CDR2 YENEEA. The CDR3 coding sequence is TGTGCCAGCAGCCGCGAGGGGGGAAGAGGTGAAGCTTTCTTT. Translating gives CASSREGGRGEAFF. The complete variable domain, with remaining parts taken from reference TRBV11-3 and TRBJ1-1, reads EAGVVQSPRYKIIEKKQPVAFWCNPISGHNTLYWYLQNLGQGPELLIRYENEEAVDDSQLPKDRFSAERLKGVDSTLKIQPAELGDSAVYLCASSREGGRGEAFFGQGTRLTVV.

The genes are TRBV18 and TRBJ2-5, with 12 bases fitting TRBD2. This CDR3 is 17 amino acids long. Trimming removed 2 bases from V and 4 bases from J; junction bases left unmatched: 8. Germline V CDR1 and CDR2: KGHSH, LQKENI. For the CDR3, the DNA is TGTGCCAGCTCACCAAGCCTAGCGGGGGGGTATGGAGAGACCCAGTACTTC. This encodes CASSPSLAGGYGETQYF.

A few counts support this clone. The rearrangement uses TRBV19 and TRBJ2-3; 12 nucleotides align to TRBD2. V dropped 5 bases and J dropped 4; count of bases not matched to a gene: 4. This CDR3 region has 15 residues. Germline CDR1 is LNHDA and CDR2 is SQIVND (reference sequence). CDR3 sequence reads: CASSPSGGGSDTQYF. In nucleotides, the CDR3 is TGTGCCAGTAGTCCTAGCGGGGGGGGGTCAGATACGCAGTATTTT.

The chain couples TRBV3-1 (or the pseudogene TRBV3-2) to TRBJ2-1, with TRBD2 identical over 11 bases. Trimming took 6 bases from V and 5 from J; bases not matched to a gene: 3. Germline CDR1 reads LGHDT; CDR2 reads YNNKEL (reference sequence). The length of the CDR3 is 14 residues. The CDR3 bases are TGTGCCAGCAGGGGACTAGCGGAGAACAATGAGCAGTTCTTC. Residues: CASRGLAENNEQFF.

The rearrangement uses TRBV24-1 and TRBJ1-2; D may be TRBD1 (5 bases). CDR3 length equals 14 residues. V dropped 1 base and J dropped 3 bases, with 8 bases sitting between them. CDR1 and CDR2 from the germline V gene are KGHDR and SFDVKD. The CDR3 region has the DNA TGTGCCACCAGTGATTTTACACAGGACTATGGCTACACCTTC. The encoded protein is CATSDFTQDYGYTF.

This chain uses TRBV11-2 with TRBJ2-7; 8 nucleotides agree with TRBD2. The germline V gene has CDR1 SGHAT and CDR2 FQNNGV. V lost 3 bases to trimming and J lost 0 bases; unmatched junction nucleotides: 7. The CDR3 covers 16 residues. The CDR3, as DNA: TGTGCCAGCAGCTTGGGGCTAGCGGGCCTCTCCTACGAGCAGTACTTC. It specifies CASSLGLAGLSYEQYF.

This clone rates as large. This chain connects TRBV2 to TRBJ1-6, with D unresolved. CDR3 length equals 15 residues. Trimming left V 2 bases short and J 10 bases short, with 15 bases between. CDR1 and CDR2 from the germline V gene are SNHLY and FYNNEI. The CDR3 bases are TGTGCCAGCAGTGAACAGAAAGGGAGTGGGTCACCCCTCCACTTT. Protein product: CASSEQKGSGSPLHF.

This clone was picked up a small number of times. The gene calls are TRBV5-4 and TRBJ1-2; the D is unclear. V was trimmed by 3 bases and J by 0 bases, leaving 9 bases between them. The CDR3 loop spans 14 amino acids. Germline values: CDR1 SGHNT, CDR2 YYREEE (reference sequence). CDR3 region: CASSSLTANYGYTF. The CDR3 nucleotides read TGTGCCAGCAGCTCCTTGACCGCTAACTATGGCTACACCTTC. The full variable domain, rest sourced from reference TRBV5-4 and TRBJ1-2, is ETGVTQSPTHLIKTRGQQVTLRCSSQSGHNTVSWYQQALGQGPQFIFQYYREEENGRGNFPPRFSGLQFPNYSSELNVNALELDDSALYLCASSSLTANYGYTFGSGTRLTVV.

This clone was observed a handful of times. The V and J genes are TRBV30 and TRBJ1-6, with a possible D match to TRBD1 (5 bases). V shed 2 bases and J shed 13 bases, with 18 bases lying between them. The CDR3 runs to 14 residues. Germline values: CDR1 GTSNPN, CDR2 SVGIG (reference sequence). The CDR3 nucleotides read TGTGCCTGGAGTTGGGACGATGGGGCTTCGCCCCTCCACTTT. It specifies CAWSWDDGASPLHF.

The J gene is TRBJ2-5, the V gene TRBV12-3 or TRBV12-4, with 7 bases identical to TRBD1. V lost 6 bases to trimming and J lost 1 base; unmatched junction nucleotides: 2. The CDR3 runs 13 residues. The chain's CDR3 is CASRRDSQETQYF. In nucleotides, the CDR3 is TGTGCCAGCAGGAGGGACAGCCAAGAGACCCAGTACTTC.

This sequence joins TRBV6-5 and TRBJ2-3; TRBD2 matches at 9 bases. Trimming took 4 bases from V and 2 from J; bases not matched to a gene: 4. The germline V gene encodes CDR1 MNHEY and CDR2 SVGAGI. This CDR3 has 15 residues. The CDR3 protein is CASSSSGGITDTQYF. The DNA of the CDR3 is TGTGCCAGCAGTTCAAGCGGGGGGATCACAGATACGCAGTATTTT.

In this sample, this clone turned up a few times. The chain links TRBV3-1 (or the pseudogene TRBV3-2) to TRBJ2-3, with D tentatively TRBD1 or TRBD2 (7 bases each). CDR1 LGHDT and CDR2 YNNKEL come from the germline V gene (reference sequence). The CDR3 has 16 residues. V shed 1 base and J shed 5 bases, with 16 bases lying between them. The CDR3 here is CASSQARGGGRDTQYF. The CDR3 coding sequence is TGTGCCAGCAGCCAAGCCAGGGGGGGCGGGAGAGATACGCAGTATTTT.

This rearrangement joins TRBV10-2 to TRBJ2-5; D unclear. V lost 4 bases and J 5 bases, leaving 20 bases between the germline ends. Per germline, CDR1 WSHSY and CDR2 SAAADI. This CDR3 is built from 16 residues. The CDR3 is CASSANLRGRAETQYF. The DNA for the CDR3 is TGCGCCAGCAGTGCGAACCTTAGAGGTCGGGCTGAGACCCAGTACTTC.

The chain is built from TRBV6-6 and TRBJ1-1; D perhaps matches TRBD1 (5 bases). The CDR3 runs 16 residues. Germline CDR1 and CDR2: MNHNY and SVGAGI (reference sequence). Trimming left V 2 bases short and J 5 bases short, with 18 bases between. CDR3: CASSYPGGTIGTEAFF. In nucleotides, the CDR3 is TGTGCCAGCAGTTACCCCGGCGGGACCATAGGAACTGAAGCTTTCTTT.